This paragraph reports one T cell receptor (beta chain). Its antigen is unknown. Patients had blood sampled at baseline and again on cycle 4 day 1 and cycle 7 day 1. TCRdb's table, derived via immunoSEQ multiplex PCR, lists solely in-frame clones and lacks some. The repertoire consists of 23,000 or so clones, with 88% occurring once and the leading ten covering around 29%. This entry belongs to a study of OX40 agonist ivuxolimab in advanced cancers. Turning to the study itself: As their treatment, patients were administered ivuxolimab, an agonistic anti-OX40 (CD134) antibody. The group had a mean age of around 64 years, ranged from roughly 23 to 85, and was 80% to 90% male. Study-wide findings and caveats: Which antigen the expanded peripheral T cells recognized is unknown.

The CDR3 totals 13 residues. Germline CDR1 reads SGHVS; CDR2 reads FNYEAQ. Between the trimmed V and J ends, which lost 4 bases and 6 bases, there was a span of 11 bases. The material sequenced was CD4+ or CD8+ T cells sorted from blood, taken in a trial of the OX40 agonist ivuxolimab. This receptor was identified in an adult with an advanced solid tumor such as melanoma, head and neck, liver or kidney cancer. The V and J genes are TRBV7-6 and TRBJ2-3; D gene uncertain. The CDR3 spells CASSSSLADTQYF. The DNA of the CDR3 is TGTGCCAGCAGCTCCTCTTTGGCGGATACGCAGTATTTT.